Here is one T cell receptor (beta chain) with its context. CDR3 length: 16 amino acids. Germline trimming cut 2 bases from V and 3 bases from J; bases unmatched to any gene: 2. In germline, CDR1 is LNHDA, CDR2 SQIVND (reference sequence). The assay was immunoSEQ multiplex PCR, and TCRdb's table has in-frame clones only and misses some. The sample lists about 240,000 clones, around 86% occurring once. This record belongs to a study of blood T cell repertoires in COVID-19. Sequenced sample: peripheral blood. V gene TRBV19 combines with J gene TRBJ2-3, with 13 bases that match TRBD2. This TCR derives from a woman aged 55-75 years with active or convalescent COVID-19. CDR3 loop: CASSIKGLAGTDTQYF. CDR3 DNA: TGTGCCAGTAGTATAAAGGGACTAGCGGGGACAGATACGCAGTATTTT.